This T cell receptor (beta chain) was recorded in a study of T cell changes during pregnancy in multiple sclerosis. Generated by immunoSEQ multiplex PCR, the TCRdb table keeps only in-frame clones and is missing some. The data show tens of thousands of clones, with about 91% seen just once and about 0.99% held by the top ten. Looked up from germline, CDR1 is MNHEY and CDR2 is SVGAGI. Trimming removed 6 bases from V and 9 bases from J; junction bases left unmatched: 3. The CDR3 is made up of 11 amino acids. The clonotype comes from a female donor with multiple sclerosis, enrolled in a pregnancy study. The material was peripheral blood, obtained after pregnancy. The chain employs TRBV6-5 and TRBJ1-1; TRBD1 aligns across 8 bases. The CDR3 region has the DNA TGTGCCAGCAGGGACAGGGAGCAAGCTTTCTTT. Encoded protein: CASRDREQAFF.